This TCR beta chain was sequenced for a study of breast tumors, draining lymph nodes, adjacent tissues. Whole-study results and caveats: The lymph node origin of tumor T cells was framed as consistent with a hypothesis, not demonstrated.

This clonotype was found many times. Its antigen remains unidentified. The CDR3 covers 13 residues. The ends were cut back, 5 bases at V and 6 bases at J, with 10 bases in the middle. Germline CDR1 reads SEHNR; CDR2 reads FQNEAQ (reference sequence). Axillary draining lymph nodes of breast cancer patients supplied the node samples. TCRdb called the multiplex PCR reads again in MiXCR, with one record for every CDR3 protein. The sample holds some 83,000 distinct CDR3 sequences; around 20% are singletons and the top ten take around 2.5%. This chain joins TRBV7-9 and TRBJ2-2; D is unresolved. What was sequenced was axillary lymph node tissue. The receptor comes from a female donor with breast cancer. Some clones in this sample may be carry-over from other donors' samples. In DNA form, the CDR3 reads TGTGCCAGCAGCGTGGAAGCAGCCGGGGAGCTGTTTTTT. Amino acid sequence: CASSVEAAGELFF.